This note documents a single T cell receptor (beta chain) sequence. Its antigen is not identified. These data come from a study of metastatic and nonmetastatic thyroid tumors. The overall study: Repertoires from malignant and benign thyroid patients were compared across blood and tumor or nodule tissue.

Study-level results: In both blood and tumor samples, TCR beta diversity was reported significantly higher for malignant than benign nodules.

Original processing methods: The study built a papillary thyroid cancer distant-metastasis classifier from CDR3 differences across clinicopathological groups. TCRdb reassembled clones from the PCR reads with MiXCR. The V and J calls were determined by TCRdb, not by the authors. Here the sample spans 15,000 to 20,000 clones, around 23% being singletons. This CDR3 has 15 residues. Germline V gene lookup returns CDR1 MNHNS and CDR2 SASEGT. J lost 2 bases, V lost 6 bases, and 8 bases had no gene match. Thyroid surgery had not been preceded by any treatment in any patient. Source material: adjacent normal tissue. This clonotype was sampled from a female donor with papillary thyroid cancer or a benign thyroid nodule (not recorded which). Some clones in this sample may be carry-over from other donors' samples. This chain uses TRBV6-1 with TRBJ2-7, with 9 bases matching TRBD1. CDR3 sequence (DNA): TGTGCCAGCAGCTCCCGGGACAGGGCCGCCTACGAGCAGTACTTC. This encodes CASSSRDRAAYEQYF.